This T cell receptor beta chain was profiled in a study of shared clonotypes between healthy human individuals. Study-level results: Enrolling few donors narrowed the genetic and exposure-history diversity that was represented.

The assay ran at deep level. Produced via immunoSEQ multiplex PCR; TCRdb's table is partial and in-frame only. Of about 2 million clones detected, approximately 94% appear once; the ten largest clones hold 1% to 1.5%. Naive CD8 cells, CD45RO-negative and positively selected for CCR7, excluded terminally differentiated effector memory CD45RA+ cells. The CDR3 totals 13 residues. The V end was cut by 4 bases, the J end by 7 bases, with 10 bases between. Germline V gene lookup returns CDR1 MNHEY and CDR2 SVGAGI. Of note for this clone: Its specificity is not known.

Specimen: naive CD8+ T cells sorted from blood. The V gene is TRBV6-5, the J gene TRBJ2-2; the D is unclear. The receptor was derived from a young man in good health. Here the CDR3 DNA reads TGTGCCAGCAGTTTCCTTCCTGGCGGGGAGCTGTTTTTT. It encodes CASSFLPGGELFF.